Included here is one T cell receptor beta chain sequence, with context. Its antigen remains unidentified. The study enrolled healthy HIV-negative adults without recent acute infections or vaccinations as donors. The donors, all of them Caucasian adults, lived in Nashville, Tennessee. Sequencing was performed with immunoSEQ multiplex PCR; in TCRdb, only in-frame clones are kept and a portion is missing. The sample carries about 450,000 clones, 70% to 80% recorded once. Germline loops: CDR1 SGHAT, CDR2 FQNNGV. The CDR3 sequence is 19 residues long. Trimming took 4 bases from V and 4 from J; bases not matched to a gene: 18. These data are taken from a study of shared clonotypes between healthy human individuals. Study summary: The donor pool was made up of a couple of women and a few men aged 18 to 49. Study-wide results and limits: Expectations were that clonotype sharing among donors would be affected by sequencing depth.

The sample was PBMCs. This sequence originates from a woman aged 35 to 49 in good health. Some clones in this sample may be carry-over from other donors' samples. The chain links TRBV11-2 to TRBJ2-1; 8 nucleotides align to TRBD2. This chain's CDR3 is CASSSTTLRLASNYNEQFF. CDR3 nucleotides: TGTGCCAGCAGCTCGACCACCCTCAGACTAGCGAGCAATTACAATGAGCAGTTCTTC.